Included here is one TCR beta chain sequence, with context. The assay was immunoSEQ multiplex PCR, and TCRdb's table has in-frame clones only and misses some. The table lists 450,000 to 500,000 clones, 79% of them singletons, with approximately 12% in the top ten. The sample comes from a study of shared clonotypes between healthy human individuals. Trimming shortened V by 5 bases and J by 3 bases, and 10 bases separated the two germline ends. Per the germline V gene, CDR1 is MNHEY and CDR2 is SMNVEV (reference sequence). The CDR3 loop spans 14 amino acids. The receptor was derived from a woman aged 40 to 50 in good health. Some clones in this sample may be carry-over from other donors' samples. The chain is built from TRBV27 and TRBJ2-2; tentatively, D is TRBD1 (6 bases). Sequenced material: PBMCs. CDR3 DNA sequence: TGTGCCAGCAGTCGGACAGAGGACACCGGGGAGCTGTTTTTT. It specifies CASSRTEDTGELFF.